The clone carrying this T cell receptor (beta chain) has at least ten counts. What it recognizes is unknown. Individual cDNA molecules were tagged with unique molecular identifiers. TCRdb reprocessed the 5' RACE reads with MiXCR, giving one entry per CDR3 protein. The table has 55,000 to 75,000 distinct CDR3 sequences, approximately 12% seen once. The data originate from a study of early T cells in non-severe SARS-CoV-2 infection. Study details: The authors sequenced bulk RNA from unsorted whole blood, leaving chains unpaired. Study-level points and caveats: Missing private and CD4 specificities, VDJdb matching favored anti-spike CD8 responses.

The sample comprised whole blood. The origin of this receptor is an adult who was a healthcare worker with PCR-confirmed SARS-CoV-2 infection or an uninfected control (not recorded which).

In nucleotides, the CDR3 is TGTGCCAGCAGCTCCCAGGGGGGAGTCAGGGCAACCAACCCAACTAATGAAAAACTGTTTTTT. This translates into CASSSQGGVRATNPTNEKLFF. The chain employs TRBV7-9 and TRBJ1-4; the match to TRBD1 covers 7 bases. CDR1 is SEHNR and CDR2 is FQNEAQ in the germline V gene (reference sequence). The CDR3 has 21 amino acids. The V and J ends lost 4 bases and 0 bases, in that order; junction bases with no gene match: 20.